This T cell receptor beta chain was identified during a study of OX40 agonist ivuxolimab in advanced cancers. Background on the study: Every 2 weeks, patients received ivuxolimab intravenously, dosed at 0.01 to 10 mg/kg. Whole-study results and caveats: There was clonal expansion of CD4+ and CD8+ blood T cells by week 6 at 0.1 to 3.0 mg/kg. Expanded clones tended on average to be more numerous among CD8+ T cells than CD4+.

The CDR3 extends over 15 amino acids. Per the germline V gene, CDR1 is SEHNR and CDR2 is FQNEAQ (reference sequence). Trimming left V 5 bases short and J 3 bases short, with 16 bases between. Sequencing was performed with immunoSEQ multiplex PCR; in TCRdb, only in-frame clones are kept and a portion is missing. The data hold tens of thousands of clones, with around 79% observed a single time. This clone was seen a single time. As yet, its antigen is unknown. Sequences were derived from CD4+ or CD8+ T cells sorted from blood, sampled in a trial of the OX40 agonist ivuxolimab. The receptor's source is an adult with an advanced solid tumor such as melanoma, head and neck, liver or kidney cancer. The V call is TRBV7-9, the J call TRBJ1-2, with no clear D. DNA of the CDR3: TGTGCCAGCAGCCCAGAGGTGTCGCCCTACTATGGCTACACCTTC. The encoded protein is CASSPEVSPYYGYTF.